This is a list of T cell receptor beta chains from one sample in a study of cytomegalovirus exposure and HLA in healthy donors. Profiling relied on immunoSEQ multiplex PCR, and the TCRdb table lists in-frame clones only, not all of them. The table shows around 190,000 clones, with around 81% occurring only once. Sequencing was carried out using PBMCs. These receptors were taken from a man younger than 30 in good health and CMV-seronegative. CDR3s include the opening cysteine and the closing phenylalanine or tryptophan. A D gene is named only where the DNA matches it firmly. Some rows mark clone size as missing; the rest say once, few, many or name a class of expanded clone.

j_call v_call clone_size d_call cdr3_aa cdr3_nt
TRBJ2-3 TRBV7-2 NA TRBD2 CASSSRTSGRVDTQYF TGTGCCAGCAGCTCTAGGACTAGCGGGAGGGTAGATACGCAGTATTTT
TRBJ2-7 TRBV5-4 NA TRBD2 CASSLGTSGSYEQYF TGTGCCAGCAGCTTAGGGACTAGCGGGTCCTACGAGCAGTACTTC
TRBJ2-2 TRBV10-2 NA TRBD2 CASSELLAGGPGELFF TGCGCCAGCAGTGAGCTTCTAGCGGGGGGGCCGGGGGAGCTGTTTTTT
TRBJ2-7 TRBV5-1 NA TRBD1 CASSSRQGRSYEQYF TGCGCCAGCAGCTCCCGACAGGGGCGGTCCTACGAGCAGTACTTC
TRBJ2-1 TRBV10-3 NA TRBD1 CAITSPSGTANYNEQFF TGTGCCATCACCTCACCCTCCGGGACAGCAAATTACAATGAGCAGTTCTTC
TRBJ2-7 TRBV5-1 NA TRBD1 CASSLRDRYEQYF TGCGCCAGCAGCCTCCGGGACAGATACGAGCAGTACTTC
TRBJ1-5 TRBV19 few TRBD1 CASSLWTGEKPQHF TGTGCCAGTAGTCTTTGGACAGGGGAAAAGCCCCAGCATTTT
TRBJ1-2 TRBV7-2 NA NA CASSLANGGYGYTF TGTGCCAGCAGCTTAGCGAACGGGGGCTATGGCTACACCTTC
TRBJ1-5 TRBV19 NA NA CASSIGGRAQHF TGTGCCAGTAGTATAGGGGGGCGGGCCCAGCATTTT
TRBJ2-3 TRBV4-2 NA TRBD1 CASRGDSSTDTQYF TGTGCCAGCAGGGGGGACAGTAGCACAGATACGCAGTATTTT
TRBJ2-3 TRBV4-3 NA NA CASSQVGIGGTDTQYF TGCGCCAGCAGCCAAGTGGGGATCGGGGGTACAGATACGCAGTATTTT
TRBJ1-2 TRBV18 NA NA CASSPLPGQGGYGYTF TGTGCCAGCTCACCACTCCCTGGGCAGGGTGGCTATGGCTACACCTTC
TRBJ2-1 TRBV9 NA TRBD2 CASSVASGRNNEQFF TGTGCCAGCAGCGTAGCTAGCGGGAGGAACAATGAGCAGTTCTTC
TRBJ2-2 TRBV15 NA TRBD1 CATSGKYGTGGTGELFF TGTGCCACCAGCGGAAAATACGGGACAGGGGGGACCGGGGAGCTGTTTTTT
TRBJ2-7 TRBV7-2 NA NA CASSFMDFTYEQYF TGTGCCAGCAGCTTCATGGACTTTACCTACGAGCAGTACTTC
TRBJ2-5 TRBV9 NA TRBD1 CASSGRTGGTGETQYF TGTGCCAGCAGCGGCCGGACAGGGGGGACCGGGGAGACCCAGTACTTC
TRBJ1-3 TRBV13 NA TRBD1 CASSPRDRDIQGSGNTIYF TGTGCCAGCAGCCCCCGGGACAGGGATATTCAGGGCTCTGGAAACACCATATATTTT
TRBJ2-7 TRBV29-1 once NA CSVDVGGAEQYF TGCAGCGTTGACGTTGGGGGCGCTGAGCAGTACTTC
TRBJ2-1 TRBV6-1 NA NA CASSEGRVEQFF TGTGCCAGCAGTGAAGGTCGGGTAGAGCAGTTCTTC
TRBJ1-2 TRBV13 NA NA CASSLGGQGHYGYTF TGTGCCAGCAGCTTAGGGGGGCAGGGGCACTATGGCTACACCTTC
TRBJ1-1 TRBV19 NA NA CASSTPRRGGFMDTEAFF TGTGCCAGTAGTACCCCTCGCAGGGGCGGGTTCATGGACACTGAAGCTTTCTTT
TRBJ1-2 TRBV28 NA NA CASSQQGMRGYTF TGTGCCAGCAGCCAACAGGGTATGCGAGGCTACACCTTC
TRBJ2-1 TRBV7-9 NA NA CASSATATGENEQFF TGTGCCAGCAGCGCCACAGCAACGGGGGAGAATGAGCAGTTCTTC
TRBJ2-1 TRBV15 NA NA CATSRGGNDNEQFF TGTGCCACCAGCAGAGGCGGGAACGACAATGAGCAGTTCTTC
TRBJ1-5 TRBV5-8 few NA CASSRWGRGNQPQHF TGTGCCAGCAGCCGGTGGGGCAGGGGCAATCAGCCCCAGCATTTT
TRBJ2-3 TRBV19 NA TRBD1 CASSIGRGRGTDTQYF TGTGCCAGTAGTATCGGCAGGGGGCGCGGCACAGATACGCAGTATTTT
TRBJ1-6 TRBV19 NA NA CASSGGRYNSPLHF TGTGCCAGTAGCGGTGGGAGGTATAATTCACCCCTCCACTTT
TRBJ2-7 TRBV6-5 NA TRBD2 CASSYGSGGAHEQYF TGTGCCAGCAGTTACGGTAGCGGGGGGGCCCACGAGCAGTACTTC
TRBJ2-7 TRBV6-6 NA TRBD1 CASSKWDRDREQYF TGTGCCAGCAGTAAATGGGACAGGGATAGGGAGCAGTACTTC
TRBJ2-3 TRBV5-6 NA NA CASSFSRGSTDTQYF TGTGCCAGCAGCTTTAGTCGGGGAAGCACAGATACGCAGTATTTT
TRBJ2-7 TRBV9 NA TRBD1 CASSAHRGGEQYF TGTGCCAGCAGCGCCCACAGGGGTGGAGAGCAGTACTTC
TRBJ1-2 TRBV4-3 NA TRBD1 CASSRGGENYGYTF TGCGCCAGCAGCCGAGGGGGCGAGAACTATGGCTACACCTTC
TRBJ1-1 TRBV6-1 NA TRBD1 CASSERDSSNTEAFF TGTGCCAGCAGTGAGCGGGACAGCTCGAACACTGAAGCTTTCTTT
TRBJ2-7 TRBV7-2 NA NA CASSLVPEAYEQYF TGTGCCAGCAGCTTAGTCCCCGAGGCCTACGAGCAGTACTTC
TRBJ2-3 TRBV5-6 NA NA CASSLVGGDTQYF TGTGCCAGCAGCTTGGTGGGGGGAGATACGCAGTATTTT